This passage covers 14 T cell receptor beta chains from one sample sequenced in a study of T cells in Graves' hyperthyroidism and ophthalmopathy. RNA transcripts provided the source from which TCR beta CDR3 regions were amplified. Initially, a first-round RT-PCR of the TCR CDR3 employed the HTBI primer set. TCRdb fed the multiplex PCR reads into MiXCR, producing one record per CDR3 protein. The sample holds more than 500,000 distinct CDR3 sequences, roughly 17% seen once. The sequenced sample consisted of blood. Receptors were obtained from a young woman with Graves' hyperthyroidism.

About this clonotype: A much larger clone sits a single nucleotide away, making a read error possible. The chain employs TRBV9 and TRBJ1-1; D not certain. V lost 0 bases, J lost 3 bases, and 6 bases lay in between. Germline-derived CDR1 and CDR2 are SGDLS and YYNGEE. This CDR3 has 13 amino acids. The CDR3 loop is CASSVAEDTEAFF. In DNA form, the CDR3 reads TGTGCCAGCAGCGTAGCCGAGGACACTGAAGCTTTCTTT. Combining the CDR3 with reference TRBV9 and TRBJ1-1 gives the whole variable domain DSGVTQTPKHLITATGQRVTLRCSPRSGDLSVYWYQQSLDQGLQFLIQYYNGEERAKGNILERFSAQQFPDLHSELNLSSLELGDSALYFCASSVAEDTEAFFGQGTRLTVV.

This clonotype occurred many times. The gene calls are TRBV2 and TRBJ2-1; TRBD1 matches 7 bases. Germline V gene data show CDR1 as SNHLY and CDR2 as FYNNEI. V shed 6 bases, J shed 6 bases, and the junction held 5 bases outside the gene matches. This CDR3 comprises 13 residues. CDR3 nucleotide sequence: TGTGCCAGCAGGAGGGACAGCACCAATGAGCAGTTCTTC. This translates into CASRRDSTNEQFF.

The rearrangement links TRBV27 to TRBJ1-5; D not resolved. CDR1 and CDR2 from the germline V gene are MNHEY and SMNVEV (reference sequence). V was shortened by 3 bases and J by 4 bases, with 10 bases between the two germline ends. The CDR3 loop spans 14 amino acids. Here the CDR3 DNA reads TGTGCCAGCAGTTTCGGACTGCCAAATCAGCCCCAGCATTTT. It yields the protein CASSFGLPNQPQHF.

This clonotype has a count of ten or more. The V call is TRBV20-1, the J call TRBJ2-3; 8 positions agree with TRBD2. V was clipped by 4 bases and J by 6 bases; unmatched bases: 6. The CDR3 has 13 residues. CDR1 is DFQATT, CDR2 SNEGSKA, per germline (reference sequence). CDR3 in amino acids: CSANPGLVDTQYF. The CDR3 DNA reads TGCAGTGCTAACCCGGGACTAGTGGATACGCAGTATTTT.

This clonotype has more than one count but fewer than ten. The CDR3 sequence is CASSPKGTHQDTQYF. The CDR3 nucleotides read TGTGCCAGCTCACCAAAGGGGACTCACCAGGATACGCAGTATTTT. The V and J genes are TRBV18 and TRBJ2-3, with a weak D call TRBD2 (6 bases). Trimming took off 2 bases at V and 6 bases at J, with 15 bases between the two ends. The CDR3 runs to 15 residues. Germline V gives CDR1 KGHSH, CDR2 LQKENI.

The chain carries TRBV28 and TRBJ2-7; 13 nucleotides match TRBD2. With V trimmed by 8 bases and J by 3 bases, 4 bases remained unmatched. The CDR3 spans 14 residues. Germline CDR1 and CDR2: MDHEN and SYDVKM. This CDR3 reads CASELAGGIYEQYF. Here the CDR3 DNA reads TGTGCCAGCGAACTAGCGGGAGGGATCTACGAGCAGTACTTC.

This clonotype has just a few counts. The rearrangement links TRBV2 to TRBJ2-4; D is perhaps TRBD1 or TRBD2 (5 bases each). With 2 bases removed from V and 15 bases from J, the gap between germline ends came to 17 bases. This CDR3 is built from 13 residues. CDR1 is SNHLY and CDR2 is FYNNEI in the germline V gene. DNA of the CDR3: TGTGCCAGCAGTGAACGGGACCCAGATCTTGGGTACTTC. It yields the protein CASSERDPDLGYF.

This clonotype was detected ten times or more. The chain carries TRBV11-1 and TRBJ2-3, with TRBD1 as a possible D gene (5 bases). Trimming took 1 base from V and 4 from J, leaving 15 bases between them. Germline V gene sequence: CDR1 SGHAT, CDR2 FQDESV (reference sequence). CDR3 length equals 16 residues. CDR3 in DNA: TGTGCCAGCAGCTTAGAATGGCAGGGTAGTGCAGATACGCAGTATTTT. It translates to CASSLEWQGSADTQYF. Supplemented by reference TRBV11-1 and TRBJ2-3, the full variable domain reads EAEVAQSPRYKITEKSQAVAFWCDPISGHATLYWYRQILGQGPELLVQFQDESVVDDSQLPKDRFSAERLKGVDSTLKIQPAELGDSAMYLCASSLEWQGSADTQYFGPGTRLTVL.

This clonotype has a count of ten or more. V and J are TRBV9 and TRBJ1-2; no clear D. With 0 bases removed from V and 0 bases from J, the gap between germline ends came to 3 bases. The CDR3 length is 13 residues. Germline CDR1 reads SGDLS; CDR2 reads YYNGEE. In DNA form, the CDR3 reads TGTGCCAGCAGCGTAGACCCTAACTATGGCTACACCTTC. The encoded protein is CASSVDPNYGYTF. Full variable domain (outside the CDR3, taken from reference TRBV9 and TRBJ1-2): DSGVTQTPKHLITATGQRVTLRCSPRSGDLSVYWYQQSLDQGLQFLIQYYNGEERAKGNILERFSAQQFPDLHSELNLSSLELGDSALYFCASSVDPNYGYTFGSGTRLTVV.

This clonotype was seen many times. The chain employs TRBV12-3 or TRBV12-4 and TRBJ1-2, with 7 bases lining up with TRBD1. Trimming at V came to 6 bases and at J to 2 bases, leaving 18 bases not matched to a gene. The CDR3 consists of 18 residues. CDR3 sequence (DNA): TGTGCCAGCAGACACGCGGGCCGGGACAGCGAGGGGAACTATGGCTACACCTTC. Its protein is CASRHAGRDSEGNYGYTF.

This clonotype has a count of ten or more. This chain uses TRBV20-1 with TRBJ1-6; 9 nucleotides agree with TRBD1. The junction had 5 bases not matched to a gene; V was cut back by 5 bases and J by 9 bases. The CDR3 is 13 amino acids. Germline CDR1 and CDR2: DFQATT and SNEGSKA (reference sequence). CDR3: CSADPGQGSPLHF. Written as DNA, the CDR3 is TGCAGTGCTGACCCGGGACAGGGTTCACCCCTCCACTTT.

In this sample, this clonotype turned up many times. The chain couples TRBV10-3 to TRBJ2-5; the match to TRBD2 covers 13 bases. Looked up from germline, CDR1 is ENHRY and CDR2 is SYGVKD. J was trimmed by 4 bases and V by 6 bases; bases with no gene match: 14. The CDR3 sequence is 18 residues long. The CDR3 loop is CAISGLAGVKGWAETQYF. The CDR3 coding sequence is TGTGCCATCAGCGGACTAGCGGGAGTTAAAGGGTGGGCAGAGACCCAGTACTTC.

This clonotype occurred a few times. This sequence joins TRBV28 and TRBJ2-1; D is possibly TRBD1 (6 bases). V lost 3 bases to trimming and J lost 8 bases, with 11 bases between them. The CDR3 has 13 residues. Germline values: CDR1 MDHEN, CDR2 SYDVKM. The CDR3 loop reads CASSFPGDDEQFF. CDR3 coding DNA: TGTGCCAGCAGTTTCCCAGGGGACGATGAGCAGTTCTTC. The entire variable domain, with the rest obtained from reference TRBV28 and TRBJ2-1, is as follows: DVKVTQSSRYLVKRTGEKVFLECVQDMDHENMFWYRQDPGLGLRLIYFSYDVKMKEKGDIPEGYSVSREKKERFSLILESASTNQTSMYLCASSFPGDDEQFFGPGTRLTVL.

In this sample, this clonotype turned up a few times. This CDR3 is CASSFGAGGTEQYF. CDR3 nucleotides: TGTGCCAGCAGTTTCGGAGCGGGAGGAACTGAGCAGTACTTC. V is TRBV12-3 or TRBV12-4 and J is TRBJ2-7; 9 nucleotides line up with TRBD2. Losses at the gene ends were 3 bases for V and 7 bases for J; bases not matched to a gene: 7. The CDR3 is 14 amino acids.